The 23 T cell receptor beta chains reported below all come from one sample, sequenced in a study of blood T cell repertoires in COVID-19. TCRdb keeps only in-frame clones here, not all; method: immunoSEQ multiplex PCR. The sample contains roughly 180,000 clones, roughly four fifths of which appear only once. What was sequenced was PBMCs or T cells enriched from blood (not recorded which). All receptors come from a man in his fifties or sixties who had recovered from COVID-19.

The chain couples TRBV28 to TRBJ2-3; a possible D gene is TRBD1 (6 bases). Per the germline V gene, CDR1 is MDHEN and CDR2 is SYDVKM. The CDR3 loop spans 15 amino acids. V dropped 3 bases and J dropped 1 base, with 11 bases sitting between them. The CDR3 loop is CASSLSGAGTDTQYF. The CDR3 nucleotides are TGTGCCAGCAGTTTGTCAGGGGCAGGCACAGATACGCAGTATTTT.

This clone was counted only a few times. The rearrangement joins TRBV18 to TRBJ1-4; 12 nucleotides match TRBD1. V trimming: 4 bases; J trimming: 2 bases; junction bases outside the gene matches: 2. Germline V lookup: CDR1 KGHSH, CDR2 LQKENI. The CDR3 covers 16 residues. In DNA form, the CDR3 reads TGTGCCAGCTCACTGGGACAGGGGGCCACTAATGAAAAACTGTTTTTT. Protein: CASSLGQGATNEKLFF.

This clone came up a few times. The chain has TRBV6-1 and TRBJ1-5; D possibly corresponds to TRBD1 (6 bases). The CDR3 runs to 16 residues. V lost 0 bases to trimming and J lost 9 bases, with 18 bases between them. Germline V gene lookup returns CDR1 MNHNS and CDR2 SASEGT. CDR3 protein: CASSEAGQVGAGPQHF. CDR3 coding DNA: TGTGCCAGCAGTGAAGCGGGGCAGGTGGGGGCGGGGCCCCAGCATTTT.

This chain links TRBV28 with TRBJ2-2; 7 bases are a match to TRBD1. This CDR3 comprises 16 residues. Germline trimming cut 4 bases from V and 3 bases from J; bases unmatched to any gene: 8. Germline V lookup: CDR1 MDHEN, CDR2 SYDVKM. The CDR3 nucleotides read TGTGCCAGCAGTTCGTCTCGACAGGGCTACACCGGGGAGCTGTTTTTT. Translating it yields CASSSSRQGYTGELFF. The full variable domain, in which reference TRBV28 and TRBJ2-2 provide the parts outside the CDR3, is DVKVTQSSRYLVKRTGEKVFLECVQDMDHENMFWYRQDPGLGLRLIYFSYDVKMKEKGDIPEGYSVSREKKERFSLILESASTNQTSMYLCASSSSRQGYTGELFFGEGSRLTVL.

This clone came up many times. V and J are TRBV10-3 and TRBJ1-1; perhaps TRBD1 as D (5 bases). CDR3 length: 13 amino acids. Germline V lookup: CDR1 ENHRY, CDR2 SYGVKD. V was shortened by 9 bases and J by 4 bases, with 15 bases between the two germline ends. The chain's CDR3 is CAMRDQGGTEAFF. CDR3 nucleotides: TGTGCCATGAGAGATCAGGGAGGCACTGAAGCTTTCTTT.

The chain is built from TRBV5-1 and TRBJ1-1, with 7 bases matching TRBD1. CDR1 is SGHRS, CDR2 YFSETQ, per germline. J gave up 6 bases and V 7 bases, and 3 bases lay outside the gene matches. The CDR3 totals 11 residues. The CDR3 loop is CASSGGAEAFF. Written as DNA, the CDR3 is TGCGCCAGCTCAGGGGGAGCTGAAGCTTTCTTT.

DNA of the CDR3: TGTGCCAGCAGCAACCTTGGGAGAGGGCAAGAGACCCAGTACTTC. Its protein is CASSNLGRGQETQYF. The chain carries TRBV3-1 (or the pseudogene TRBV3-2) and TRBJ2-5, with a possible D match to TRBD2 (5 bases). Trimming removed 5 bases from V and 2 bases from J, with 15 bases in between. Germline lookup yields CDR1 LGHDT and CDR2 YNNKEL (reference sequence). This CDR3 has 15 residues.

The chain recombines TRBV28 with TRBJ1-2; D call uncertain. V was pared by 6 bases and J by 8 bases, with 22 bases between. CDR1 is MDHEN, CDR2 SYDVKM, per germline. The CDR3 extends over 15 amino acids. Here the CDR3 DNA reads TGTGCCAGCAGGAGCGGGAGTCATTCTTATGCCGGCTACACCTTC. It encodes CASRSGSHSYAGYTF.

About this clone itself: A read error may produce the germline difference seen at one junction end. Other DNA variants within this sample encode the same CDR3. The V gene is TRBV6-2 or TRBV6-3, the J gene TRBJ2-7; maybe TRBD2 (5 bases). This CDR3 spans 15 amino acids. Germline V lookup: CDR1 MNHEY, CDR2 SVGEGT. The CDR3 DNA sequence: TGCGCCAGCAACCCCCGCGGGCAGGCCACTAGCGAGCAGTACTTC. Encoded protein: CASNPRGQATSEQYF.

This sequence joins TRBV28 and TRBJ2-2; D is perhaps TRBD2 (5 bases). This CDR3 comprises 14 residues. V was pared by 6 bases and J by 5 bases, with 13 bases between. CDR1 and CDR2 from the germline V gene are MDHEN and SYDVKM. CDR3 DNA sequence: TGTGCCAGCAGCGAACTAGTAACGACCGGGGAGCTGTTTTTT. The encoded protein is CASSELVTTGELFF.

The chain has TRBV7-2 and TRBJ2-7; D ambiguous. The germline V gene has CDR1 SGHTA and CDR2 FQGNSA. Trimming stripped 5 bases from V and 2 bases from J, with 7 bases between. The CDR3 totals 12 residues. CDR3: CASSPPAYEQYF. The CDR3 DNA reads as TGTGCCAGCAGCCCACCAGCCTACGAGCAGTACTTC. The whole variable domain, remainder taken from reference TRBV7-2 and TRBJ2-7, is GAGVSQSPSNKVTEKGKDVELRCDPISGHTALYWYRQSLGQGLEFLIYFQGNSAPDKSGLPSDRFSAERTGGSVSTLTIQRTQQEDSAVYLCASSPPAYEQYFGPGTRLTVT.

V and J are TRBV19 and TRBJ2-1; 12 bases agree with TRBD2. The germline V gene has CDR1 LNHDA and CDR2 SQIVND (reference sequence). V dropped 4 bases and J dropped 9; count of bases not matched to a gene: 7. The length of the CDR3 is 15 residues. CDR3 in amino acids: CASSTFLAGGPEQFF. The CDR3 DNA follows: TGTGCCAGTAGTACGTTTCTAGCGGGAGGGCCTGAGCAGTTCTTC.

The V and J genes are TRBV7-9 and TRBJ2-3; no definite D call. This CDR3 is built from 15 residues. Germline values: CDR1 SEHNR, CDR2 FQNEAQ (reference sequence). Between the trimmed V and J ends, which lost 3 bases and 0 bases, there was a span of 10 bases. This chain's CDR3 is CASSFQRTSTDTQYF. In DNA, the CDR3 is TGTGCCAGCAGCTTTCAACGAACTAGCACAGATACGCAGTATTTT.

The chain carries TRBV18 and TRBJ1-1; 9 bases line up with TRBD1. Germline-derived CDR1 and CDR2 are KGHSH and LQKENI. This CDR3 spans 15 amino acids. The V and J ends lost 1 base and 5 bases, in that order; junction bases with no gene match: 5. CDR3 sequence reads: CASSPQGTGRTEAFF. The CDR3 DNA is TGTGCCAGCTCACCACAAGGGACAGGGAGGACTGAAGCTTTCTTT. Full variable domain (outside the CDR3, taken from reference TRBV18 and TRBJ1-1): NAGVMQNPRHLVRRRGQEARLRCSPMKGHSHVYWYRQLPEEGLKFMVYLQKENIIDESGMPKERFSAEFPKEGPSILRIQQVVRGDSAAYFCASSPQGTGRTEAFFGQGTRLTVV.

This chain links TRBV6-6 with TRBJ2-7; TRBD1 matches 9 bases. The CDR3 runs 15 residues. With V trimmed by 6 bases and J by 5 bases, 11 bases remained unmatched. The germline CDR1 and CDR2 sequences are MNHNY and SVGAGI (reference sequence). The DNA of the CDR3 is TGTGCCAGCAGGGGGGGAACAGGGGGCTTCGACGAGCAGTACTTC. The encoded protein is CASRGGTGGFDEQYF.

The chain has TRBV2 and TRBJ2-2; 8 nucleotides match TRBD2. The trim removed 8 bases at V and 6 bases at J, leaving 14 bases unmatched. The germline CDR1 and CDR2 sequences are SNHLY and FYNNEI. This CDR3 spans 16 amino acids. The CDR3: CASRPVAGRFAGELFF. As DNA, the CDR3 is TGTGCCAGCCGCCCGGTAGCGGGACGTTTTGCCGGGGAGCTGTTTTTT.

J is TRBJ1-5 and V is TRBV27; 8 bases match TRBD1. The V segment lost 2 bases and the J segment 7 bases; nucleotides outside the gene matches: 7. The CDR3 runs 15 residues. Germline assignment: CDR1 MNHEY and CDR2 SMNVEV (reference sequence). The DNA of the CDR3 is TGTGCCAGCAGTTTAAGCCCTCGACAGGGGCAGCCCCAGCATTTT. Its protein product is CASSLSPRQGQPQHF.

The chain employs TRBV3-1 (or the pseudogene TRBV3-2) and TRBJ1-2; 7 bases match TRBD1. Trimming at V came to 2 bases and at J to 6 bases, leaving 12 bases not matched to a gene. CDR3 length equals 16 residues. Germline V gene sequence: CDR1 LGHDT, CDR2 YNNKEL (reference sequence). In nucleotides, the CDR3 is TGTGCCAGCAGCCAAATTATGGGGGACACAGGGGATGGCTACACCTTC. Translating gives CASSQIMGDTGDGYTF.

This sequence joins TRBV6-5 and TRBJ1-3; TRBD1 aligns across 7 bases. The V gene's germline CDR1 is MNHEY and CDR2 SVGAGI. V shed 6 bases and J 3 bases; nucleotides not matched to a gene: 2. The CDR3 consists of 13 residues. The CDR3 DNA reads TGTGCCAGCAGCCGGGACAGTGGAAACACCATATATTTT. It encodes CASSRDSGNTIYF.

This sequence joins TRBV19 and TRBJ2-1, with 10 bases lining up with TRBD2. The germline V gene encodes CDR1 LNHDA and CDR2 SQIVND (reference sequence). This CDR3 spans 15 amino acids. After removal of 1 base from V and 9 bases from J, the junction contained 6 bases not matched to a gene. The CDR3 nucleotides read TGTGCCAGTAGTATAGTGGGTAGCGGGAGGAGTGAGCAGTTCTTC. Its protein product is CASSIVGSGRSEQFF.

V gene TRBV18 combines with J gene TRBJ2-2; D uncertain. This CDR3 is 16 amino acids long. The V gene's germline CDR1 is KGHSH and CDR2 LQKENI. The V gene lost 2 bases and the J gene lost 0 bases, with 10 bases spanning the gap. The CDR3: CASSPIGGSNTGELFF. The CDR3 nucleotides read TGTGCCAGCTCACCAATTGGCGGTTCGAACACCGGGGAGCTGTTTTTT.

The gene calls are TRBV18 and TRBJ2-7; D may be TRBD1 (5 bases). The CDR3 loop spans 14 amino acids. Germline V gene lookup returns CDR1 KGHSH and CDR2 LQKENI. V was clipped by 3 bases and J by 2 bases, with 11 bases between them. Written as DNA, the CDR3 is TGTGCCAGCTCACCGCAGGGTGTCCCCTACGAGCAGTACTTC. This translates into CASSPQGVPYEQYF.

The J gene is TRBJ2-1, the V gene TRBV9; 7 bases match TRBD1. This CDR3 contains 12 residues. The V segment lost 0 bases and the J segment 11 bases; nucleotides outside the gene matches: 2. CDR1 and CDR2 from the germline V gene are SGDLS and YYNGEE. As DNA, the CDR3 is TGTGCCAGCAGCGTAGAACAGGGGCAGCAGTTCTTC. Its translation: CASSVEQGQQFF.